The 19 T cell receptor beta chains in this list originate from one sample, sequenced in a study of beta chain features in type 1 diabetes. The investigators reverse transcribed all of the isolated RNA, so they sequenced expressed TCRB transcripts. Method: immunoSEQ multiplex PCR; TCRdb's copy keeps in-frame clones and lacks some. This sample has around 290,000 clones, with about 7.8% found just once. Material for sequencing was central memory CD4+ T cells from blood. The origin of the receptors is a woman aged 18 to 35 in good health.

At least ten counts were recorded for this clone. This rearrangement joins TRBV23-1 to TRBJ1-4, with D perhaps matching TRBD1 (6 bases). TRBV23-1 belongs to the ORF category, with a function that is uncertain. CDR3 length: 15 residues. V was trimmed by 6 bases and J by 7 bases, leaving 18 bases between them. CDR3 DNA: TGCGCCAGCAGACCAAAGGGGGAGGGAAGTGAAAAACTGTTTTTT. Translated, it gives CASRPKGEGSEKLFF.

This clone was found a few times. V is TRBV6-1 and J is TRBJ2-7, with D uncertain. Trimming pared 4 bases from V and 6 bases from J, leaving 16 bases between. The length of the CDR3 is 14 residues. Germline CDR1 is MNHNS and CDR2 is SASEGT. The CDR3 DNA sequence: TGTGCCAGCAGTGGGGCTTTGGTATCACGCGAGCAGTACTTC. Translated: CASSGALVSREQYF.

The sample holds many counts of this clone. The chain links TRBV6-1 to TRBJ2-7; perhaps TRBD2 as D (6 bases). The length of the CDR3 is 14 residues. The germline CDR1 and CDR2 sequences are MNHNS and SASEGT. V gave up 5 bases and J gave up 3 bases, with 14 bases separating them. CDR3 sequence: CASSLRRGDYEQYF. The CDR3 nucleotides are TGTGCCAGCAGTTTAAGGCGGGGCGACTACGAGCAGTACTTC.

In its sample, this clone was seen a few times. This chain connects TRBV5-1 to TRBJ2-2, with 7 bases identical to TRBD1. V trimming: 2 bases; J trimming: 0 bases; junction bases outside the gene matches: 1. Germline V gives CDR1 SGHRS, CDR2 YFSETQ. The CDR3 has 15 amino acids. The CDR3 sequence is CASSFGTANTGELFF. The CDR3 DNA reads as TGCGCCAGCAGCTTTGGGACAGCGAACACCGGGGAGCTGTTTTTT.

This clone was detected a few times. The chain couples TRBV27 to TRBJ2-3; D uncertain. This CDR3 is built from 14 residues. Germline V CDR1 and CDR2: MNHEY, SMNVEV (reference sequence). With 2 bases removed from V and 2 bases from J, the gap between germline ends came to 8 bases. In DNA, the CDR3 is TGTGCCAGCAGTTTAGAGTGGGACACAGATACGCAGTATTTT. Its translation: CASSLEWDTDTQYF.

The V gene is TRBV30, the J gene TRBJ1-3; no definite D call. The CDR3 runs to 17 residues. The V and J ends lost 1 base and 0 bases respectively, with 16 bases between them. The germline V gene encodes CDR1 GTSNPN and CDR2 SVGIG (reference sequence). CDR3 residues: CAWSANSKGPSGNTIYF. CDR3 coding DNA: TGTGCCTGGAGTGCGAATTCCAAAGGCCCCTCTGGAAACACCATATATTTT.

The V gene is TRBV6-5, the J gene TRBJ2-5, with D possibly TRBD2 on 5 matching bases. The length of the CDR3 is 14 residues. Deletions cut 2 bases from V and 5 bases from J, with 12 bases between. Germline values: CDR1 MNHEY, CDR2 SVGAGI. CDR3 DNA sequence: TGTGCCAGCAGTTACGCTCGGGGTAGGGAGACCCAGTACTTC. Its protein is CASSYARGRETQYF.

This clone was observed at least ten times. The genes are TRBV4-3 and TRBJ1-4; D call uncertain. Germline V gives CDR1 LGHNA, CDR2 YSLEER. The CDR3 covers 15 residues. The V end was cut by 4 bases, the J end by 0 bases, with 9 bases between. The CDR3 DNA reads TGCGCCAGCAGCCGCCGACACGCAACTAATGAAAAACTGTTTTTT. This codes for CASSRRHATNEKLFF.

The V gene is TRBV6-6, the J gene TRBJ2-7, with D unclear. The CDR3 has 12 residues. Trimming shortened V by 5 bases and J by 0 bases, and 5 bases separated the two germline ends. Per the germline V gene, CDR1 is MNHNY and CDR2 is SVGAGI (reference sequence). The CDR3 DNA follows: TGTGCCAGCAGTCCCCCCTCCTACGAGCAGTACTTC. Its protein product is CASSPPSYEQYF.

This clone has a handful of counts. The chain is built from TRBV5-4 and TRBJ2-5; 14 bases are a match to TRBD2. Germline lookup yields CDR1 SGHNT and CDR2 YYREEE (reference sequence). Trimming took 4 bases from V and 4 from J; bases not matched to a gene: 3. The CDR3 consists of 15 residues. The CDR3 DNA sequence: TGTGCCAGCAGCGTTGGACTAGCGGGAGGAGAGACCCAGTACTTC. It codes for CASSVGLAGGETQYF.

The chain uses TRBV29-1 and TRBJ2-5, with 7 positions matching TRBD1. The CDR3 consists of 15 residues. Germline V gene lookup returns CDR1 SQVTM and CDR2 ANQGSEA. Losses at the gene ends were 7 bases for V and 1 base for J; bases not matched to a gene: 12. The CDR3 region has the DNA TGCAGCGGGTTTGATACAGGGGCCTTCCAAGAGACCCAGTACTTC. This encodes CSGFDTGAFQETQYF.

In its sample, this clone was seen many times. CDR3: CASSLPSGPDSPLHF. CDR3 bases: TGTGCCAGCAGTTTGCCAAGTGGGCCTGATTCACCCCTCCACTTT. V usage is TRBV28 and J usage is TRBJ1-6; no clear D gene. V was cut by 3 bases and J by 8 bases, with 14 bases left in between. Germline V CDR1 and CDR2: MDHEN, SYDVKM. CDR3 length: 15 amino acids.

The rearrangement uses TRBV7-2 and TRBJ1-5; 9 nucleotides agree with TRBD1. The CDR3 covers 13 residues. Germline CDR1 is SGHTA and CDR2 is FQGNSA. The trim removed 4 bases at V and 7 bases at J, leaving 2 bases unmatched. CDR3 loop: CASSWTGVQPQHF. The CDR3 DNA reads as TGTGCCAGCAGCTGGACAGGGGTGCAGCCCCAGCATTTT.

This clone turned up a few times. This sequence joins TRBV4-1 and TRBJ2-3; TRBD2 aligns across 12 bases. CDR1 and CDR2 from the germline V gene are MGHRA and YSYEKL. The CDR3 totals 16 residues. With 4 bases clipped from V and 4 bases from J, the junction kept 6 bases outside the gene matches. Written as DNA, the CDR3 is TGCGCCAGCAGCCGCAGCGGACTAGCGGGGCCAGATACGCAGTATTTT. Amino acid sequence: CASSRSGLAGPDTQYF.

This clone has a handful of counts. The V gene is TRBV14, the J gene TRBJ1-1, with TRBD1 identical over 11 bases. Germline V CDR1 and CDR2: SGHDN, FVKESK. J lost 6 bases, V lost 3 bases, and 9 bases had no gene match. The CDR3 spans 16 residues. The CDR3 DNA sequence: TGTGCCAGCAGCCAGCGTTGGACAGGGGGCAACGCTGAAGCTTTCTTT. Protein sequence: CASSQRWTGGNAEAFF.

The chain is built from TRBV7-2 and TRBJ2-1; D ambiguous. CDR1 is SGHTA, CDR2 FQGNSA, per germline. With 8 bases removed from V and 6 bases from J, the gap between germline ends came to 8 bases. This CDR3 has 11 amino acids. The CDR3 is CASGPFNEQFF. The CDR3 coding sequence is TGTGCCAGCGGGCCGTTCAATGAGCAGTTCTTC. The full variable domain, with the rest looked up from reference TRBV7-2 and TRBJ2-1, is GAGVSQSPSNKVTEKGKDVELRCDPISGHTALYWYRQSLGQGLEFLIYFQGNSAPDKSGLPSDRFSAERTGGSVSTLTIQRTQQEDSAVYLCASGPFNEQFFGPGTRLTVL.

This clone has ten or more counts. The chain combines TRBV7-9 with TRBJ2-3, with TRBD2 as a possible D gene (5 bases). CDR3 size: 16 residues. Trimming took off 5 bases at V and 0 bases at J, with 15 bases between the two ends. Germline CDR1 SEHNR, CDR2 FQNEAQ (reference sequence). For the CDR3, the DNA is TGTGCCAGCAGCCCATGGAGCGGTTCTAGCACAGATACGCAGTATTTT. This translates into CASSPWSGSSTDTQYF. Combining the CDR3 with reference TRBV7-9 and TRBJ2-3 gives the whole variable domain DTGVSQNPRHKITKRGQNVTFRCDPISEHNRLYWYRQTLGQGPEFLTYFQNEAQLEKSRLLSDRFSAERPKGSFSTLEIQRTEQGDSAMYLCASSPWSGSSTDTQYFGPGTRLTVL.

The chain recombines TRBV18 with TRBJ2-7; 8 bases match TRBD1. The CDR3 runs 15 residues. The V and J ends lost 3 bases and 6 bases, in that order; junction bases with no gene match: 10. The V gene's germline CDR1 is KGHSH and CDR2 LQKENI. The CDR3 loop is CASSPSVDRGSEQYV. The DNA for the CDR3 is TGTGCCAGCTCACCCTCGGTTGACAGGGGTTCCGAGCAGTACGTC.

This rearrangement joins TRBV7-2 to TRBJ2-7; 7 bases fit TRBD1. Losses at the gene ends were 3 bases for V and 7 bases for J; bases not matched to a gene: 6. The CDR3 has 13 amino acids. Germline loops: CDR1 SGHTA, CDR2 FQGNSA. DNA of the CDR3: TGTGCCAGCAGCTTTCGGTGGGGACAGGAGCAGTACGTC. Translating it yields CASSFRWGQEQYV.